This TCR beta chain derives from a study of T cells in Graves' hyperthyroidism and ophthalmopathy. RNA transcripts gave rise to amplified TCR beta CDR3 regions. Initially, a first-round RT-PCR of the TCR CDR3 employed the HTBI primer set. TCRdb re-derived calls from the multiplex PCR reads in MiXCR, one entry per CDR3 protein. The sample includes hundreds of thousands of distinct CDR3 sequences, around 39% seen only once; the top ten take approximately 8.7%. Trimming took 7 bases from V and 1 from J, leaving 13 bases between them. Germline values: CDR1 SNHLY, CDR2 FYNNEI. The CDR3 contains 14 residues.

The TCR comes from a man between 18 and 35 years old with Graves' hyperthyroidism. The sample consisted of blood. The chain joins TRBV2 to TRBJ1-1; D ambiguous. CDR3 sequence reads: CASNPYSWNTEAFF. The CDR3 DNA follows: TGTGCCAGCAACCCGTACAGTTGGAACACTGAAGCTTTCTTT. Supplemented by reference TRBV2 and TRBJ1-1, the full variable domain reads EPEVTQTPSHQVTQMGQEVILRCVPISNHLYFYWYRQILGQKVEFLVSFYNNEISEKSEIFDDQFSVERPDGSNFTLKIRSTKLEDSAMYFCASNPYSWNTEAFFGQGTRLTVV.